These 18 T cell receptor beta chains came from one sample sequenced in a study of cytomegalovirus exposure and HLA in healthy donors. Primers: 60 Vbeta forward and 13 Jbeta reverse. Using immunoSEQ multiplex PCR, the repertoire was profiled, and TCRdb retains in-frame clones only, with some absent. The sample includes some 130,000 clones, 80% of them seen just once. The specimen sequenced was PBMCs. These receptors originate from a man between 25 and 39 years old in good health and CMV-seronegative.

The chain uses TRBV10-3 and TRBJ1-2, with D tentatively TRBD1 (6 bases). V lost 10 bases and J lost 2, with 14 bases in between. The CDR3 totals 13 residues. The germline V gene has CDR1 ENHRY and CDR2 SYGVKD. The CDR3 reads CASGAGDNYGYTF. The CDR3 bases are TGTGCCAGCGGCGCAGGGGACAACTATGGCTACACCTTC.

The chain employs TRBV6-5 and TRBJ2-5; a weak D match, TRBD2 (5 bases). The J call may not be correct, given that the DNA end is closer to TRBJ2-7. CDR3 length: 14 amino acids. Germline assignment: CDR1 MNHEY and CDR2 SVGAGI. The CDR3 DNA reads as TGTGCCAGCAGTGAGGGCAGAAGGGTGGACGAGCAGTACTTC. Protein sequence: CASSEGRRVDEQYF.

As concerns this clone: A read error may produce the germline difference seen at one junction end. CDR3 DNA: TGTGCTAGTGGTTTGGCCGCCTTGGGGGGAGGGATCCCTCATCAGCCCCAGAATTTT. It is translated as CASGLAALGGGIPHQPQNF. The chain joins TRBV12-5 to TRBJ1-5; D possibly corresponds to TRBD1 (5 bases). There are 19 residues in the CDR3. The germline V gene has CDR1 LGHNT and CDR2 FRNRAP. Full variable domain (rest looked up from reference TRBV12-5 and TRBJ1-5): DARVTQTPRHKVTEMGQEVTMRCQPILGHNTVFWYRQTMMQGLELLAYFRNRAPLDDSGMPKDRFSAEMPDATLATLKIQPSEPRDSAVYFCASGLAALGGGIPHQPQNFGDGTRLSIL.

The sample holds one count of this clone. The J gene is TRBJ1-1, the V gene TRBV28, with 8 bases lining up with TRBD1. Per germline, CDR1 MDHEN and CDR2 SYDVKM. V dropped 1 base and J dropped 5; count of bases not matched to a gene: 6. The CDR3 runs to 15 residues. The CDR3 DNA follows: TGTGCCAGCAGTTTATTCCTGGACAGGGAGACTGAAGCTTTCTTT. This gives the protein CASSLFLDRETEAFF.

This chain links TRBV2 with TRBJ2-7; 11 nucleotides align to TRBD1. Germline CDR1 is SNHLY and CDR2 is FYNNEI. The V and J ends lost 5 bases and 9 bases, in that order; junction bases with no gene match: 9. The CDR3 is 14 residues long. DNA for the CDR3: TGTGCCAGCAGTCCGGGACAGGGGGTACGAGGGCAGTACTTC. Translating gives CASSPGQGVRGQYF.

The chain carries TRBV27 and TRBJ2-7, with 10 bases fitting TRBD2. Germline V CDR1 and CDR2: MNHEY, SMNVEV (reference sequence). The CDR3 is 16 residues long. V lost 5 bases to trimming and J lost 9 bases; unmatched junction nucleotides: 16. The CDR3 nucleotides are TGTGCCAGCAGTCCGGTAGCGGGAGGTTATCACCCTGGGCAGTACTTC. It yields the protein CASSPVAGGYHPGQYF.

V and J are TRBV4-3 and TRBJ2-7; D is perhaps TRBD1 (5 bases). The length of the CDR3 is 15 residues. Trimming pared 0 bases from V and 3 bases from J, leaving 12 bases between. CDR1 and CDR2 (germline): LGHNA, YSLEER. CDR3 sequence: CASSQDLDRYYEQYF. The CDR3 DNA reads as TGCGCCAGCAGCCAAGATCTTGACAGATACTACGAGCAGTACTTC.

Worth noting for this clone: A junction boundary mismatches the germline segment, possibly from a read error. The chain uses TRBV6-6 and TRBJ2-7, with TRBD1 identical over 7 bases. CDR1 is MNHNY and CDR2 is SVGAGI in the germline V gene (reference sequence). This CDR3 region has 15 residues. The CDR3 nucleotides read TGTGCCAGCAGTTACTCGAGAGATGAAGGGGGCCCTGAAAACTTC. It is translated as CASSYSRDEGGPENF.

The V call is TRBV7-9, the J call TRBJ2-7, with a weak D call TRBD2 (6 bases). CDR3 size: 14 residues. Looked up from germline, CDR1 is SEHNR and CDR2 is FQNEAQ (reference sequence). Trimming pared 1 base from V and 5 bases from J, leaving 12 bases between. The CDR3 region has the DNA TGTGCCAGCAGCTTAGGTGGAGGGGACGACGAGCAGTACTTC. The encoded protein is CASSLGGGDDEQYF.

The chain is built from TRBV19 and TRBJ1-5; D unclear. Germline loops: CDR1 LNHDA, CDR2 SQIVND (reference sequence). V shed 6 bases and J shed 7 bases, with 13 bases lying between them. The CDR3 runs 13 residues. The CDR3 here is CASRVWGGQPQHF. In DNA form, the CDR3 reads TGTGCCAGTAGAGTCTGGGGAGGCCAGCCCCAGCATTTT.

The chain links TRBV27 to TRBJ2-1; the match to TRBD2 covers 9 bases. CDR3 length: 15 residues. V shed 4 bases and J 8 bases; nucleotides not matched to a gene: 9. Germline loops: CDR1 MNHEY, CDR2 SMNVEV (reference sequence). The CDR3 coding sequence is TGTGCCAGCAGTTCCATAGCGGGGGTGATGTATGAGCAGTTCTTC. Its translation is CASSSIAGVMYEQFF.

The rearrangement joins TRBV4-1 to TRBJ2-1; 10 bases align to TRBD2. In germline, CDR1 is MGHRA, CDR2 YSYEKL. This CDR3 spans 15 amino acids. V lost 2 bases, J lost 6 bases, and 4 bases stayed unmatched. The CDR3 region has the DNA TGCGCCAGCAGCCAACTAGCGGGAGCTTTCAATGAGCAGTTCTTC. Translation gives CASSQLAGAFNEQFF.

Turning to this clone: A junction boundary mismatches the germline segment, possibly from a read error. The chain has TRBV7-8 and TRBJ1-2; weak D call: TRBD1 (6 bases). The CDR3 extends over 16 amino acids. Germline V gene sequence: CDR1 SGHVS, CDR2 FQNEAQ. The DNA of the CDR3 is TGTGCCAGCAGCTCCTCATGGGGACAACCTAACTATGGCTACCCCTTC. Residues: CASSSSWGQPNYGYPF.

This chain links TRBV19 with TRBJ2-5; D is possibly TRBD2 (6 bases). Trimming took off 5 bases at V and 5 bases at J, with 27 bases between the two ends. The CDR3 covers 18 residues. CDR1 and CDR2 from the germline V gene are LNHDA and SQIVND (reference sequence). This CDR3 reads CASSRTRGLEGAPETQYF. The CDR3 DNA reads as TGTGCCAGTAGTCGGACAAGGGGTTTGGAGGGAGCGCCCGAGACCCAGTACTTC.

This clone was found a few times. J is TRBJ1-3 and V is TRBV6-5; 10 bases map to TRBD1. CDR1 MNHEY and CDR2 SVGAGI come from the germline V gene. With 6 bases clipped from V and 4 bases from J, the junction kept 3 bases outside the gene matches. The CDR3 is made up of 14 amino acids. The CDR3 spells CASSDRGQGNTIYF. CDR3 sequence (DNA): TGTGCCAGCAGCGACAGGGGGCAAGGAAACACCATATATTTT.

The chain carries TRBV7-9 and TRBJ2-5, with TRBD1 identical over 8 bases. V trimming: 5 bases; J trimming: 5 bases; junction bases outside the gene matches: 10. Germline V lookup: CDR1 SEHNR, CDR2 FQNEAQ (reference sequence). This CDR3 is built from 15 residues. The CDR3: CASSLEAGGGETQYF. CDR3 nucleotide sequence: TGTGCCAGCAGCCTGGAGGCAGGGGGCGGCGAGACCCAGTACTTC.

The chain carries TRBV30 and TRBJ2-7; 9 bases are a match to TRBD1. The CDR3 runs 15 residues. V shed 8 bases, J shed 1 base, and the junction held 12 bases outside the gene matches. Germline CDR1 reads GTSNPN; CDR2 reads SVGIG (reference sequence). CDR3 DNA sequence: TGTGCCGGGGTTTATCGGGACAGGGCGTCCTACGAGCAGTACTTC. Amino acid sequence: CAGVYRDRASYEQYF.

This chain's CDR3 is CASDFTISGRPYEQYF. The DNA for the CDR3 is TGTGCCAGCGATTTTACGATTAGCGGGAGGCCCTACGAGCAGTACTTC. The chain has TRBV11-2 and TRBJ2-7; 10 bases are a match to TRBD2. The CDR3 has 16 residues. V trimming: 8 bases; J trimming: 2 bases; junction bases outside the gene matches: 12. In germline, CDR1 is SGHAT, CDR2 FQNNGV.